This T cell receptor (beta chain) was recovered during a study of CD8 T cells in ankylosing spondylitis. This clonotype has at least ten counts. As yet, its antigen is unknown. Each CDR3 protein is one row after TCRdb ran MiXCR on the 5' RACE reads. The repertoire holds around 150,000 distinct CDR3 sequences, with roughly 10% as singletons. The study, taken as a whole, reports: Within peripheral blood, clones linked to disease were CD8+ and relatively rare.

This receptor was obtained from a female donor with ankylosing spondylitis or in good health (not recorded which). Sample: blood, either unsorted or a sorted T cell fraction (not recorded which).

The CDR3 loop is CASSLDLAGIYNEQFF. The DNA of the CDR3 is TGCGCCAGCAGCTTGGACCTCGCGGGAATCTACAATGAGCAGTTCTTC. The chain couples TRBV5-1 to TRBJ2-1, with a weak D call TRBD2 (6 bases). This CDR3 spans 16 amino acids. The V and J ends lost 0 bases and 3 bases respectively, with 13 bases between them. Germline CDR1 and CDR2: SGHRS and YFSETQ.